This is a list of T cell receptor beta chains from one sample in a study of radiotherapy plus CTLA-4 blockade in lung cancer. The repertoire was sequenced with immunoSEQ multiplex PCR; TCRdb's copy has only in-frame clones and lacks some. The repertoire holds 70,000 to 95,000 clones, with approximately 82% as singletons. The material sequenced was peripheral blood, taken from a patient treated with radiotherapy plus ipilimumab. These receptors all come from a human donor with non-small cell lung cancer that progressed on radiotherapy plus ipilimumab. CDR3s include the opening cysteine and the closing phenylalanine or tryptophan. D genes are given only for firm matches. Clone size is not always given. Where it is, it says once, few, many or a class for expanded clones.

J gene | CDR3 length | D gene | V gene | clone size | CDR3 DNA | CDR3 protein
TRBJ2-7 | 15 | - | TRBV4-1 | - | TGCGCCAGCAGCCAAGCCGGAGGGGGGGGGTACGAGCAGTACTTC | CASSQAGGGGYEQYF
TRBJ2-5 | 14 | TRBD2 | TRBV7-3 | - | TGTGCCAGCAGCTTGACGGGGGGAGGTGAGACCCAGTACTTC | CASSLTGGGETQYF
TRBJ2-7 | 14 | - | TRBV11-1 | - | TGTGCCAGCAGCTTAGGTGTACAGGACAACGAGCAGTACTTC | CASSLGVQDNEQYF
TRBJ1-1 | 13 | - | TRBV18 | - | TGTGCCAGCTCACCGGACAGTAACACTGAAGCTTTCTTT | CASSPDSNTEAFF
TRBJ1-3 | 15 | - | TRBV6-5 | few | TGTGCCAGCAAGAGGGGGGTGAGCTCTGGAAACACCATATATTTT | CASKRGVSSGNTIYF
TRBJ2-3 | 16 | - | TRBV27 | - | TGTGCCAGCAGTAGAAAGACAGGAGGGAGCACAGATACGCAGTATTTT | CASSRKTGGSTDTQYF
TRBJ1-1 | 12 | - | TRBV23-1 | once | TGCGCCAGGAGGTTCATGAACACTGAAGCTTTCTTT | CARRFMNTEAFF
TRBJ2-3 | 16 | - | TRBV18 | - | TGTGCCAGCTCACCGAAGCTGGGGGGCGCAACAGATACGCAGTATTTT | CASSPKLGGATDTQYF
TRBJ2-2 | 12 | - | TRBV18 | - | TGTGCCAGCTCCCCGGACCGCGGGGAGCTGTTTTTT | CASSPDRGELFF
TRBJ1-2 | 14 | - | TRBV10-3 | - | TGTGCCATCAGTGGATCCGGGGCCAACTATGGCTACACCTTC | CAISGSGANYGYTF
TRBJ2-3 | 15 | TRBD1 | TRBV11-1 | - | TGTGCCAGCAGCCTATTGACAGGGGGGACAGATACGCAGTATTTT | CASSLLTGGTDTQYF
TRBJ1-1 | 15 | TRBD1 | TRBV19 | - | TGTGCCAGTAGTATAACGGGACAGGGGGGGACTGAAGCTTTCTTT | CASSITGQGGTEAFF
TRBJ1-3 | 19 | - | TRBV7-7 | - | TGTGCCGGAAAGACTAGTGATTTCGGGGTCCTGAGCTCTGGAAACACCATATATTTT | CAGKTSDFGVLSSGNTIYF
TRBJ1-1 | 15 | - | TRBV7-2 | - | TGTGCCAGCAGCAAGGTGTTAGGGGTGAACACTGAAGCTTTCTTT | CASSKVLGVNTEAFF
TRBJ2-7 | 16 | TRBD1 | TRBV9 | - | TGTGCCAGCAGCGAAAACGTGGGGACAGGGGCCTACGAGCAGTACTTC | CASSENVGTGAYEQYF
TRBJ2-7 | 15 | - | TRBV21-1 | - | TGTGCCAGCAGCTGGGGGGACAGGGGCCCCTACGAGCAGTACTTC | CASSWGDRGPYEQYF
TRBJ2-7 | 15 | TRBD2 | TRBV11-2 | - | TGTGCCAGCAGCTTAACTCCGGGAGGGTCCTACGAGCAGTACTTC | CASSLTPGGSYEQYF
TRBJ1-2 | 15 | - | TRBV15 | once | TGTGCCACCAGCAGAGATCGCGGTCGGTACTATGGCTACACCTTC | CATSRDRGRYYGYTF
TRBJ2-7 | 14 | - | TRBV27 | once | TGTGCCAGCAGTCCCGGACAGAACCCCTACGAGCAGTACTTC | CASSPGQNPYEQYF
TRBJ2-2 | 16 | TRBD2 | TRBV10-3 | few | TGTGCCACCTACGGGACTAGCGGGGAGAACACCGGGGAGCTGTTTTTT | CATYGTSGENTGELFF
TRBJ2-3 | 14 | - | TRBV30 | once | TGTGCCTGGAGACCCCGGCAGGTCACAGATACGCAGTATTTT | CAWRPRQVTDTQYF
TRBJ2-7 | 16 | TRBD1 | TRBV25-1 | - | TGTGCCAGCAGTGAATACGGGACAGGGGTCCCCTACGAGCAGTACTTC | CASSEYGTGVPYEQYF
TRBJ1-3 | 16 | - | TRBV4-3 | - | TGCGCCAGCAGCCAAGTTTTCGGGCTTACTGGAAACACCATATATTTT | CASSQVFGLTGNTIYF
TRBJ1-2 | 16 | - | TRBV19 | - | TGTGCCAGTAGTATAGAGAACTCGGGACGGTACTATGGCTACACCTTC | CASSIENSGRYYGYTF
TRBJ2-3 | 16 | - | TRBV4-3 | - | TGCGCCAGCAGCCAAGGCGCACTAACCGCCTCGGGTACGCAGTATTTT | CASSQGALTASGTQYF
TRBJ2-5 | 13 | - | TRBV15 | once | TGTGCCACCAGCAGGTCTCCCGGGGAGACCCAGTACTTC | CATSRSPGETQYF
TRBJ2-1 | 15 | TRBD2 | TRBV14 | - | TGTGCCAGCAGCCAGCGGGGGGGACTCTACAATGAGCAGTTCTTC | CASSQRGGLYNEQFF
TRBJ2-1 | 14 | TRBD2 | TRBV6-6 | - | TGTGCCAGCAGGCGGGAGGGCTCCTACAATGAGCAGTTCTTC | CASRREGSYNEQFF
TRBJ1-6 | 14 | - | TRBV7-2 | - | TGTGCCAGCAGCTACATCTTCGTGAATTCACCCCTCCACTTT | CASSYIFVNSPLHF
TRBJ1-1 | 12 | - | TRBV16 | - | TGTGCCAGCAGCTATACACCCACTGAAGCTTTCTTT | CASSYTPTEAFF
TRBJ2-2 | 17 | - | TRBV7-9 | - | TGTGCCAGCAGCCTCCCAGGGACCCCCTCGAACACCGGGGAGCTGTTTTTT | CASSLPGTPSNTGELFF
TRBJ2-1 | 15 | TRBD1 | TRBV7-2 | - | TGTGCCAGCAGCTCGGGACAGGGGGTCTTGATGGAGCAGTTCTTC | CASSSGQGVLMEQFF
TRBJ2-1 | 13 | - | TRBV21-1 | - | TGTGCCAGCAGCAAATCTAAAGGTGATGAGCAGTTCTTC | CASSKSKGDEQFF
TRBJ1-2 | 12 | - | TRBV5-5 | once | TGTGCCAGCAGCTCCACGATAGGTGGCTACACCTTC | CASSSTIGGYTF
TRBJ1-2 | 16 | TRBD1 | TRBV7-9 | - | TGTGCCAGCAGCAGCCCAAGACAGGGGCTTAACTATGGCTACACCTTC | CASSSPRQGLNYGYTF
TRBJ2-1 | 14 | TRBD2 | TRBV11-2 | - | TGTGCCAGCAGCCTCCGGACTAGTTCCAATGAGCAGTTCTTC | CASSLRTSSNEQFF
TRBJ2-7 | 13 | - | TRBV29-1 | - | TGCAGCGTTGGAGGGGGAGAAGGGTACGAGCAGTACTTC | CSVGGGEGYEQYF
TRBJ2-7 | 15 | TRBD2 | TRBV5-1 | - | TGCGCCAGCACACCGGGCGGGACTACCCTTCTCGAGCAGTACTTC | CASTPGGTTLLEQYF
TRBJ2-7 | 15 | - | TRBV7-2 | once | TGTGCCAGCAGCGTTGACTCAATTAACTCCTACGAGCAGTACTTC | CASSVDSINSYEQYF
TRBJ2-1 | 13 | TRBD2 | TRBV5-1 | - | TGCGCCAGCAGCAGTGGGACTAGCAGTGAGCAGTTCTTC | CASSSGTSSEQFF
TRBJ2-7 | 15 | - | TRBV28 | - | TGTGCCAGCAGTCGCCCCCCGGGGAACTCCTACGAGCAGTACTTC | CASSRPPGNSYEQYF
TRBJ2-1 | 16 | - | TRBV4-3 | - | TGCGCCAGCAGCCAAGAATCGCAGGGGGGGTACAATGAGCAGTTCTTC | CASSQESQGGYNEQFF
TRBJ2-5 | 15 | - | TRBV4-1 | - | TGCGCCAGCAGCCAAAAAGGGACTCCGCAAGAGACCCAGTACTTC | CASSQKGTPQETQYF
TRBJ2-7 | 14 | - | TRBV5-5 | once | TGTGCCAGCAGCACCCAGACAGGTCCCTACGAGCAGTACTTC | CASSTQTGPYEQYF
TRBJ1-5 | 14 | - | TRBV30 | once | TGTGCCTGGAGCCGGGGGGGGACCAATCAGCCCCAGCATTTT | CAWSRGGTNQPQHF
TRBJ1-2 | 14 | - | TRBV4-3 | once | TGCGCCAGCAGCCAAGTCGGATTCAGCTATGGCTACACCTTC | CASSQVGFSYGYTF
TRBJ1-1 | 13 | TRBD1 | TRBV6-1 | - | TGTGCCAGCGAACAGGGGTTTGGCACTGAAGCTTCCTTT | CASEQGFGTEASF
TRBJ2-1 | 17 | TRBD2 | TRBV13 | once | TGTGCCAGCAGCTTGAGGGCGGGAGGGAGCTCCTACAATGAGCAGTTCTTC | CASSLRAGGSSYNEQFF
TRBJ2-2 | 16 | - | TRBV27 | - | - | CASSLSLRGITGELFF
TRBJ1-5 | 15 | - | TRBV6-5 | - | TGTGCCAGCAAGGAAAGCGGGGATTCCAATCAGCCCCAGCATTTT | CASKESGDSNQPQHF
TRBJ2-3 | 15 | - | TRBV5-1 | - | TGCGCCAGCAGCCCGGAGGCCAGGGCCACAGATACGCAGTATTTT | CASSPEARATDTQYF
TRBJ1-6 | 17 | - | TRBV6-1 | once | TGTGCCAGCAGTGAAACCGGGGTGAGCTCCTATAATTCACCCCTCCACTTT | CASSETGVSSYNSPLHF